These T cell receptor beta chains were read from a single sample in a study of beta chain features in type 1 diabetes. Data came from immunoSEQ multiplex PCR; TCRdb stores just in-frame clones and leaves some out. The sample contains some 410,000 clones, over 11% of which appear only once. The sequencing input was naive CD4+ T cells from blood. The receptors were gathered from a man aged 25-45 years in good health. Both conserved end residues are trimmed from each CDR3.

V gene	J gene	CDR3 length	CDR3 protein
TRBV5-1	TRBJ2-3	17	ASSSRRTSGRRGTDTQY
TRBV7-9	TRBJ2-1	13	ASSLEGTNNREQF
TRBV29-1	TRBJ1-1	11	SVAGQMNTEAF
TRBV19	TRBJ2-1	14	ASSSRQGSSYNEQF
TRBV4-3	TRBJ2-1	13	ASSPTSGSYNEQF
TRBV20-1	TRBJ1-1	9	SARGDTEAF
TRBV19	TRBJ1-1	11	ASSIEDNTEAF
TRBV7-2	TRBJ2-5	13	ASSRPWVSQETQY
TRBV2	TRBJ2-1	14	ASSEGLRPTYNEQF
TRBV9	TRBJ1-6	13	ASSSGQGYNSPLH
TRBV5-4	TRBJ2-5	15	ASSLGLAGGPGETQY
TRBV30	TRBJ2-5	9	AWTTGQTQY
TRBV30	TRBJ2-1	13	AWSVSGGPRNEQF
TRBV2	TRBJ2-3	9	ARSTSDTQY
TRBV6-6	TRBJ2-4	14	ARPSQVEKAKNIQY
TRBV18	TRBJ2-2	14	ASSAQGAGDTGELF
TRBV7-6	TRBJ2-1	10	ASSSLGVEQF
TRBV9	TRBJ1-6	14	ASSVGSGQPNSPLH
TRBV25-1	TRBJ2-1	10	ASRGDSNEQF
TRBV2	TRBJ2-2	14	ASTDARGGNTGELF
TRBV5-1	TRBJ2-1	13	ASSLKASADNEQF
TRBV30	TRBJ2-1	11	AWNQREDNEQF
TRBV9	TRBJ1-2	11	ASSVGAAYGYT
TRBV7-9	TRBJ1-4	12	ASSLAGGDEKLF
TRBV7-9	TRBJ2-5	13	ASSLAGGIQETQY
TRBV18	TRBJ2-1	13	ASSPRLAGYNEQF
TRBV4-1	TRBJ2-4	13	ASSPSGTGVNIQY
TRBV6-1	TRBJ2-4	14	ASSEFASVAKNIQY
TRBV7-3	TRBJ1-1	11	ASSHRVLREAF
TRBV7-9	TRBJ2-7	14	ASSLFQGAVSYEQY
TRBV7-9	TRBJ1-5	17	ASSLVRESGRGHNQPQH
TRBV6-1	TRBJ2-5	12	ASSEVVGAETQY
TRBV5-1	TRBJ2-3	13	ASGPLGSPTDTQY
TRBV9	TRBJ2-1	14	ASSGTGLAGLNEQF
TRBV27	TRBJ1-2	11	ASSQQGNYGYT
TRBV7-2	TRBJ1-1	11	ASSFRGNTEAF
TRBV7-9	TRBJ1-4	13	ASRYGQATNEKLF
TRBV9	TRBJ1-1	12	ASSVSSKDTEAF
TRBV7-2	TRBJ2-5	13	ASSRTRVAQETQY
TRBV7-2	TRBJ2-1	12	ASSGRGSYNEQF
TRBV7-2	TRBJ1-3	12	ASSLEQATNTIY
TRBV21-1	TRBJ2-7	14	ASSKEGDRYPYEQY
TRBV11-2	TRBJ2-1	14	ASSLESSRLGHEQF
TRBV7-9	TRBJ1-1	11	ASRGRERTEAF
TRBV15	TRBJ2-5	13	ATSQPLGGQETQY
TRBV30	TRBJ2-3	12	AWRTGQSFVTQY
TRBV10-3	TRBJ2-7	11	AISENHSYEQY